Below are 23 T cell receptor beta chains sequenced from a single sample in a study of CD8 T cells in Susac syndrome. Random hexamers were used to reverse transcribe about 0.5 to 1 ug of RNA. In TCRdb, the immunoSEQ multiplex PCR reads were re-called with MiXCR into one record per CDR3 protein. The table includes about 210,000 distinct CDR3 sequences, 95% detected once. The sequenced material came from CD4+ T cells from PBMCs. The source of these receptors is a human donor with multiple sclerosis.

This clonotype was observed a few times. The chain links TRBV29-1 to TRBJ2-3; D is perhaps TRBD2 (5 bases). The germline CDR1 and CDR2 sequences are SQVTM and ANQGSEA. This CDR3 is built from 14 residues. Trimming shortened V by 3 bases and J by 4 bases, and 14 bases separated the two germline ends. The CDR3 is CSVEWGNGADTQYF. The CDR3 DNA sequence: TGCAGCGTTGAGTGGGGAAACGGGGCAGATACGCAGTATTTT.

The V call is TRBV12-3 or TRBV12-4, the J call TRBJ2-5, with no clear D. Trimming left V 1 base short and J 4 bases short, with 10 bases between. CDR3 length equals 14 residues. The CDR3 DNA reads as TGTGCCAGCAGTTTAGTAACGGACGGAGAGACCCAGTACTTC. Amino acid sequence: CASSLVTDGETQYF.

The chain combines TRBV5-3 with TRBJ2-7; tentatively, D is TRBD1 (5 bases). TRBV5-3 is an open reading frame whose function is uncertain. CDR3 size: 15 residues. Trimming removed 3 bases at V and 0 bases at J, with 13 bases between. As DNA, the CDR3 is TGTGCCAGAAGCTCCAACAGGACCCGCTCCTACGAGCAGTACTTC. Translation gives CARSSNRTRSYEQYF.

The chain employs TRBV30 and TRBJ2-4; tentative D call: TRBD1 (6 bases). Germline CDR1 is GTSNPN and CDR2 is SVGIG (reference sequence). The ends were cut back, 2 bases at V and 4 bases at J, with 15 bases in the middle. The CDR3 sequence is 15 residues long. As DNA, the CDR3 is TGTGCCTGGAGTAAGGCAGGGGCAGTGAAAAACATTCAGTACTTC. Amino acids: CAWSKAGAVKNIQYF.

CDR3 sequence: CASSERASGANVLTF. The CDR3, as DNA: TGTGCCAGCAGTGAGAGGGCTTCTGGGGCCAACGTCCTGACTTTC. The chain recombines TRBV2 with TRBJ2-6; TRBD2 might be the D (5 bases). The germline V gene has CDR1 SNHLY and CDR2 FYNNEI. This CDR3 has 15 amino acids. V was shortened by 3 bases and J by 1 base, with 7 bases between the two germline ends.

The gene calls are TRBV29-1 and TRBJ1-2; D remains unclear. V was clipped by 7 bases and J by 10 bases, with 10 bases between them. The germline CDR1 and CDR2 sequences are SQVTM and ANQGSEA. The CDR3 length is 9 residues. The DNA of the CDR3 is TGCAGCGCCTGGCCGCCCTACACCTTC. As protein: CSAWPPYTF.

The chain carries TRBV7-9 and TRBJ1-2; D ambiguous. This CDR3 region has 12 residues. Germline assignment: CDR1 SEHNR and CDR2 FQNEAQ (reference sequence). The V gene lost 5 bases and the J gene lost 2 bases, with 6 bases spanning the gap. CDR3 loop: CASSQKNYGYTF. The DNA for the CDR3 is TGTGCCAGCAGCCAAAAGAACTATGGCTACACCTTC. Full variable domain (remainder filled in from reference TRBV7-9 and TRBJ1-2): DTGVSQNPRHKITKRGQNVTFRCDPISEHNRLYWYRQTLGQGPEFLTYFQNEAQLEKSRLLSDRFSAERPKGSFSTLEIQRTEQGDSAMYLCASSQKNYGYTFGSGTRLTVV.

The chain is built from TRBV9 and TRBJ1-4; TRBD1 is a possible D gene (6 bases). Germline V gene lookup returns CDR1 SGDLS and CDR2 YYNGEE. V was shortened by 2 bases and J by 8 bases, with 10 bases between the two germline ends. This CDR3 is built from 13 residues. The CDR3 sequence: CASSVSGVEKLFF. The CDR3, as DNA: TGTGCCAGCAGCGTGTCAGGGGTCGAAAAACTGTTTTTT.

The chain combines TRBV18 with TRBJ1-1; D unclear. CDR1 and CDR2 (germline): KGHSH, LQKENI. The V and J ends lost 0 bases and 11 bases respectively, with 16 bases between them. This CDR3 is built from 14 residues. Written as DNA, the CDR3 is TGTGCCAGCTCACCACCTATCGGGCCCAAGTGGGCTTTCTTT. Its translation: CASSPPIGPKWAFF.

The V gene is TRBV12-3 or TRBV12-4, the J gene TRBJ2-3; unclear D gene. The ends were cut back, 3 bases at V and 1 base at J, with 8 bases in the middle. The CDR3 covers 14 residues. CDR3 loop: CASSLVIGTDTQYF. The CDR3 DNA sequence: TGTGCCAGCAGTTTGGTTATTGGCACAGATACGCAGTATTTT.

The gene calls are TRBV24-1 and TRBJ2-1; tentatively, D is TRBD1 (6 bases). Germline CDR1 reads KGHDR; CDR2 reads SFDVKD. The CDR3 is 13 amino acids. V shed 3 bases and J shed 11 bases, with 13 bases lying between them. DNA for the CDR3: TGTGCCACCAGTGATGGGGGCCCCGGGAAGCAGTTCTTC. Its translation: CATSDGGPGKQFF.

The V gene is TRBV18, the J gene TRBJ2-1; D ambiguous. The CDR3 runs 12 residues. The V and J ends lost 2 bases and 8 bases respectively, with 7 bases between them. CDR1 and CDR2 from the germline V gene are KGHSH and LQKENI. The CDR3 DNA follows: TGTGCCAGCTCACCAAAGACCTATGAGCAGTTCTTC. It yields the protein CASSPKTYEQFF.

The J gene is TRBJ1-1, the V gene TRBV29-1, with D tentatively TRBD1 (5 bases). This CDR3 is built from 17 residues. The germline V gene has CDR1 SQVTM and CDR2 ANQGSEA. Trimming pared 0 bases from V and 2 bases from J, leaving 19 bases between. CDR3 loop: CSVEDNPTGASNTEAFF. The CDR3 DNA reads as TGCAGCGTTGAAGACAACCCAACTGGGGCGTCAAACACTGAAGCTTTCTTT.

V gene TRBV30 combines with J gene TRBJ2-7; 8 positions match TRBD2. CDR1 and CDR2 from the germline V gene are GTSNPN and SVGIG (reference sequence). The CDR3 runs 15 residues. V lost 3 bases to trimming and J lost 3 bases; unmatched junction nucleotides: 10. The CDR3 loop is CAWSRDLAGGYEQYF. The CDR3 nucleotides read TGTGCCTGGAGCCGTGACTTGGCGGGAGGCTACGAGCAGTACTTC.

The J gene is TRBJ1-2, the V gene TRBV2, with 9 bases that match TRBD1. J lost 0 bases, V lost 2 bases, and 13 bases had no gene match. CDR3 length: 19 residues. Germline V gene sequence: CDR1 SNHLY, CDR2 FYNNEI. CDR3 loop: CASSETGGRTTLANYGYTF. CDR3 coding DNA: TGTGCCAGCAGTGAAACAGGGGGCCGCACCACACTAGCTAACTATGGCTACACCTTC. Supplemented by reference TRBV2 and TRBJ1-2, the full variable domain reads EPEVTQTPSHQVTQMGQEVILRCVPISNHLYFYWYRQILGQKVEFLVSFYNNEISEKSEIFDDQFSVERPDGSNFTLKIRSTKLEDSAMYFCASSETGGRTTLANYGYTFGSGTRLTVV.

The chain has TRBV27 and TRBJ1-1; 7 bases line up with TRBD1. Trimming at V came to 2 bases and at J to 0 bases, leaving 6 bases not matched to a gene. Germline V gene data show CDR1 as MNHEY and CDR2 as SMNVEV (reference sequence). The CDR3 has 16 amino acids. The CDR3 region is CASSLNWQGVNTEAFF. CDR3 bases: TGTGCCAGCAGTTTAAACTGGCAGGGGGTGAACACTGAAGCTTTCTTT.

This chain uses TRBV18 with TRBJ1-5; D not resolved. Germline V lookup: CDR1 KGHSH, CDR2 LQKENI. V lost 3 bases to trimming and J lost 9 bases, with 21 bases between them. CDR3 length: 16 amino acids. The CDR3 nucleotides are TGTGCCAGCTCACCGGCGGGCGGCAACCCCGCACCGCCCCAGCATTTT. Translating it yields CASSPAGGNPAPPQHF.

This chain connects TRBV6-5 to TRBJ1-2; 10 bases fit TRBD1. This CDR3 is built from 15 residues. Germline V gene sequence: CDR1 MNHEY, CDR2 SVGAGI. V trimming: 6 bases; J trimming: 5 bases; junction bases outside the gene matches: 9. The CDR3 sequence is CASRQRDRGPYGYTF. The DNA for the CDR3 is TGTGCCAGCAGGCAACGGGACAGGGGTCCATATGGCTACACCTTC.

The gene calls are TRBV19 and TRBJ2-7, with no clear D. The V gene lost 6 bases and the J gene lost 3 bases, with 9 bases spanning the gap. The length of the CDR3 is 12 residues. Germline V gene data show CDR1 as LNHDA and CDR2 as SQIVND (reference sequence). The CDR3 coding sequence is TGTGCCAGTAGCCATGAAGACTACGAGCAGTACTTC. This sequence encodes CASSHEDYEQYF.

This sequence joins TRBV6-1 and TRBJ1-2; D possibly corresponds to TRBD1 (6 bases). The V end was cut by 6 bases, the J end by 5 bases, with 13 bases between. The CDR3 sequence is 13 residues long. The germline CDR1 and CDR2 sequences are MNHNS and SASEGT. The CDR3 region has the DNA TGTGCCAGCAGACAGGGACAACTTTATGGCTACACCTTC. Translating it yields CASRQGQLYGYTF.

The genes are TRBV5-1 and TRBJ2-3; D unclear. This CDR3 comprises 14 residues. V lost 0 bases to trimming and J lost 6 bases, with 11 bases between them. Germline loops: CDR1 SGHRS, CDR2 YFSETQ. CDR3 protein: CASSLVTIGDTQYF. CDR3 in DNA: TGCGCCAGCAGCTTGGTGACAATCGGTGATACGCAGTATTTT.

The chain employs TRBV29-1 and TRBJ2-1; 10 bases match TRBD2. The CDR3 is made up of 14 amino acids. Losses at the gene ends were 5 bases for V and 6 bases for J; bases not matched to a gene: 7. Germline V CDR1 and CDR2: SQVTM, ANQGSEA. The CDR3 loop is CSVRLLAGSNEQFF. The CDR3 DNA follows: TGCAGCGTTAGGTTACTAGCGGGATCCAATGAGCAGTTCTTC.

The gene calls are TRBV9 and TRBJ1-1, with 7 nucleotides matching TRBD1. Germline CDR1 SGDLS, CDR2 YYNGEE. Trimming at V came to 0 bases and at J to 2 bases, leaving 7 bases not matched to a gene. The CDR3 consists of 16 residues. CDR3 sequence: CASSVGVGGANTEAFF. CDR3 coding DNA: TGTGCCAGCAGCGTAGGAGTAGGGGGCGCAAACACTGAAGCTTTCTTT.